Listed below are T cell receptor beta chains from one sample, sequenced in a study of PD-1 blockade in classical Hodgkin lymphoma. The data were produced by immunoSEQ multiplex PCR, yet TCRdb's version contains in-frame clones alone and is incomplete. The sample lists fewer than 90,000 clones, about 93% occurring once. What was sequenced was peripheral blood mononuclear cells (PBMCs). The receptors shown here come from a human donor with classical Hodgkin lymphoma. Each CDR3 is given with its conserved first and last residue. The D gene is left open where the match is weak.

V gene: TRBV7-6
J gene: TRBJ2-7
D gene: TRBD1
CDR3 protein: CASSRTGLTYEQYF

V gene: TRBV30
J gene: TRBJ1-5
D gene: -
CDR3 protein: CAWSSQGNQPQHF

V gene: TRBV6-6
J gene: TRBJ1-1
D gene: -
CDR3 protein: CASSSMRGRANTEAFF

V gene: TRBV6-6
J gene: TRBJ1-1
D gene: TRBD1
CDR3 protein: CASRTGGNTEAFF

V gene: TRBV5-5
J gene: TRBJ2-7
D gene: TRBD1
CDR3 protein: CASSPGGQGVEQYF

V gene: TRBV7-7
J gene: TRBJ2-2
D gene: -
CDR3 protein: CASALQGHVGELFF

V gene: TRBV5-4
J gene: TRBJ1-2
D gene: -
CDR3 protein: CASSQDGYGYTF

V gene: TRBV19
J gene: TRBJ2-7
D gene: -
CDR3 protein: CASSSVMTGSYEQYF

V gene: TRBV6-5
J gene: TRBJ2-5
D gene: -
CDR3 protein: CASSYSTGTGEETQYF

V gene: TRBV19
J gene: TRBJ1-2
D gene: TRBD1
CDR3 protein: CASRKGTGDSGYTF

V gene: TRBV5-4
J gene: TRBJ2-7
D gene: -
CDR3 protein: CASSTTGFSYEQYF

V gene: TRBV6-1
J gene: TRBJ2-4
D gene: TRBD1
CDR3 protein: CASSRDRGDIQYF

V gene: TRBV19
J gene: TRBJ1-2
D gene: -
CDR3 protein: CASSIVPGGLGYTF

V gene: TRBV11-2
J gene: TRBJ2-7
D gene: -
CDR3 protein: CASSSSSYEQYF

V gene: TRBV21-1
J gene: TRBJ2-7
D gene: -
CDR3 protein: CASSKVGTGTASYEQYF

V gene: TRBV9
J gene: TRBJ2-3
D gene: -
CDR3 protein: CASSVWSEPVTDTQYF

V gene: TRBV19
J gene: TRBJ2-2
D gene: -
CDR3 protein: CASTSQGVGELFF

V gene: TRBV10-3
J gene: TRBJ2-3
D gene: TRBD2
CDR3 protein: CAIKPAGGSTDTQYF

V gene: TRBV5-5
J gene: TRBJ2-2
D gene: -
CDR3 protein: CASSLNYWNTGELFF

V gene: TRBV28
J gene: TRBJ2-7
D gene: -
CDR3 protein: CASNTPGLEGSYEQYF

V gene: TRBV18
J gene: TRBJ2-3
D gene: -
CDR3 protein: CASSPLGLTDTQYF

V gene: TRBV11-3
J gene: TRBJ2-7
D gene: -
CDR3 protein: CASSWGAAVSSYEQYF